Below, 23 T cell receptor beta chains from the same sample are listed, as sequenced in a study of shared clonotypes between healthy human individuals. TCRdb's table, derived via immunoSEQ multiplex PCR, lists solely in-frame clones and lacks some. This sample has hundreds of thousands of clones, with 92% found just once. CD45RO-negative, CCR7-positively selected cells formed the naive CD8 fraction, excluding terminally differentiated effector memory CD45RA+ cells. What was sequenced was naive CD8+ T cells sorted from blood. The receptors stem from a man aged 25-45 years in good health.

The chain carries TRBV6-1 and TRBJ1-5; a possible D gene is TRBD1 (5 bases). The CDR3 sequence is 16 residues long. Deletions cut 2 bases from V and 3 bases from J, with 14 bases between. From germline, CDR1 is MNHNS and CDR2 SASEGT. CDR3 sequence: CASSELGGANNQPQHF. The CDR3 coding sequence is TGTGCCAGCAGTGAATTGGGCGGGGCGAACAATCAGCCCCAGCATTTT.

This chain uses TRBV15 with TRBJ2-1, with 8 bases identical to TRBD1. Germline assignment: CDR1 LNHNV and CDR2 YYDKDF (reference sequence). J was trimmed by 6 bases and V by 4 bases; bases with no gene match: 8. This CDR3 has 15 amino acids. The CDR3 loop is CATSIQGDGSNEQFF. Written as DNA, the CDR3 is TGTGCCACCAGCATACAGGGGGATGGTAGCAATGAGCAGTTCTTC.

The V call is TRBV7-2, the J call TRBJ2-5; the D is unclear. Germline V gene lookup returns CDR1 SGHTA and CDR2 FQGNSA. The CDR3 covers 19 residues. V lost 2 bases and J 1 base, leaving 23 bases between the germline ends. Here the CDR3 DNA reads TGTGCCAGCAGCTTAAGACGCGGAAGCCCCTTACGGGCCCAAGAGACCCAGTACTTC. Translated: CASSLRRGSPLRAQETQYF.

The chain couples TRBV7-2 to TRBJ1-1; D not certain. CDR1 is SGHTA and CDR2 is FQGNSA in the germline V gene. V gave up 1 base and J gave up 1 base, with 10 bases separating them. This CDR3 is built from 15 residues. CDR3 in DNA: TGTGCCAGCAGCTTAGGACTCGGCAAGAACACTGAAGCTTTCTTT. Protein product: CASSLGLGKNTEAFF.

The rearrangement joins TRBV7-9 to TRBJ2-3, with no clear D. There are 16 residues in the CDR3. V was shortened by 8 bases and J by 3 bases, with 21 bases between the two germline ends. Germline CDR1 SEHNR, CDR2 FQNEAQ (reference sequence). CDR3 in amino acids: CASETTQPVWTDTQYF. The CDR3 DNA follows: TGTGCCAGCGAGACGACCCAACCAGTTTGGACAGATACGCAGTATTTT. The full variable domain, rest sourced from reference TRBV7-9 and TRBJ2-3, is DTGVSQNPRHKITKRGQNVTFRCDPISEHNRLYWYRQTLGQGPEFLTYFQNEAQLEKSRLLSDRFSAERPKGSFSTLEIQRTEQGDSAMYLCASETTQPVWTDTQYFGPGTRLTVL.

The chain couples TRBV5-6 to TRBJ2-5, with 13 bases matching TRBD2. The J call could be wrong; TRBJ2-7 is a better fit for the DNA end. The CDR3 runs to 15 residues. Germline CDR1 reads SGHDT; CDR2 reads YYEEEE. CDR3 nucleotide sequence: TGTGCCAGCAGCGCACGGACTAGCGGGAGTTACGAGCAGTACTTC. As protein: CASSARTSGSYEQYF.

The V and J genes are TRBV30 and TRBJ2-3, with 9 bases matching TRBD2. The CDR3 totals 16 residues. CDR1 is GTSNPN, CDR2 SVGIG, per germline (reference sequence). The V gene end was trimmed by 0 bases and the J gene end by 3 bases; junction bases not matched to a gene: 7. The CDR3 sequence: CAWSVGAGGQTDTQYF. DNA of the CDR3: TGTGCCTGGAGTGTAGGGGCGGGAGGGCAGACAGATACGCAGTATTTT.

The chain couples TRBV4-1 to TRBJ2-7, with 10 bases matching TRBD2. The CDR3 loop spans 17 amino acids. The germline gives CDR1 MGHRA, CDR2 YSYEKL. Germline trimming cut 4 bases from V and 4 bases from J; bases unmatched to any gene: 13. The CDR3 protein is CASSRSPSSGSSYEQYF. CDR3 DNA: TGCGCCAGCAGCCGCTCCCCCTCTAGCGGGAGTAGTTACGAGCAGTACTTC.

V and J are TRBV7-9 and TRBJ1-1, with TRBD1 as a possible D gene (5 bases). This CDR3 has 15 residues. With 0 bases removed from V and 4 bases from J, the gap between germline ends came to 12 bases. The germline gives CDR1 SEHNR, CDR2 FQNEAQ (reference sequence). The CDR3 coding sequence is TGTGCCAGCAGCTTAGCGCGGCAGGGCTTCACTGAAGCTTTCTTT. This codes for CASSLARQGFTEAFF.

This clone showed up just once. The J gene is TRBJ1-1, the V gene TRBV5-5, with D uncertain. Trimming removed 0 bases at V and 4 bases at J, with 13 bases between. Per germline, CDR1 SGHKS and CDR2 YYEKEE (reference sequence). The CDR3 totals 15 residues. CDR3 loop: CASSLAGDRVTEAFF. CDR3 DNA: TGTGCCAGCAGCTTGGCCGGGGATCGTGTCACTGAAGCTTTCTTT.

J is TRBJ2-1 and V is TRBV6-5, with TRBD2 matching over 7 bases. Per the germline V gene, CDR1 is MNHEY and CDR2 is SVGAGI. The CDR3 contains 16 residues. After removal of 2 bases from V and 10 bases from J, the junction contained 14 bases not matched to a gene. This CDR3 is CASSYPTREGFGEQFF. Written as DNA, the CDR3 is TGTGCCAGCAGTTACCCCACGAGGGAGGGGTTTGGGGAGCAGTTCTTC.

The genes are TRBV7-9 and TRBJ2-7; possibly TRBD2 for D (6 bases). This CDR3 is 15 amino acids long. Germline V gene data show CDR1 as SEHNR and CDR2 as FQNEAQ (reference sequence). V shed 5 bases and J shed 1 base, with 15 bases lying between them. The CDR3 sequence is CASSGGQGRSYEQYF. In DNA form, the CDR3 reads TGTGCCAGCAGCGGAGGGCAGGGAAGATCCTACGAGCAGTACTTC.

The gene calls are TRBV27 and TRBJ2-1, with no clear D. V was clipped by 7 bases and J by 8 bases, with 9 bases between them. CDR1 is MNHEY, CDR2 SMNVEV, per germline (reference sequence). CDR3 length equals 11 residues. As DNA, the CDR3 is TGTGCCAGCAATTATGGAGATGAGCAGTTCTTC. This sequence encodes CASNYGDEQFF.

The chain links TRBV27 to TRBJ1-1; D call uncertain. The CDR3 totals 13 residues. From germline, CDR1 is MNHEY and CDR2 SMNVEV (reference sequence). V was shortened by 2 bases and J by 2 bases, with 6 bases between the two germline ends. DNA for the CDR3: TGTGCCAGCAGTTTAGACGTAAACACTGAAGCTTTCTTT. This translates into CASSLDVNTEAFF.

V usage is TRBV7-9 and J usage is TRBJ2-7; tentatively, D is TRBD2 (6 bases). This CDR3 contains 14 residues. V lost 5 bases and J lost 5, with 16 bases in between. The germline V gene encodes CDR1 SEHNR and CDR2 FQNEAQ (reference sequence). As DNA, the CDR3 is TGTGCCAGCAGCCTACCCGGGGGATTGGACGAGCAGTACTTC. Its protein product is CASSLPGGLDEQYF.

V is TRBV5-4 and J is TRBJ2-7; D possibly corresponds to TRBD1 (6 bases). The CDR3 covers 14 residues. The V gene lost 2 bases and the J gene lost 0 bases, with 9 bases spanning the gap. Germline CDR1 reads SGHNT; CDR2 reads YYREEE (reference sequence). The chain's CDR3 is CASSFGTHSYEQYF. DNA for the CDR3: TGTGCCAGCAGCTTCGGGACACACTCCTACGAGCAGTACTTC.

The rearrangement uses TRBV5-5 and TRBJ1-1; D remains unclear. This CDR3 region has 14 residues. The germline gives CDR1 SGHKS, CDR2 YYEKEE (reference sequence). V lost 0 bases and J 4 bases, leaving 10 bases between the germline ends. The CDR3 bases are TGTGCCAGCAGCTTGGAAGGGTGGGGCACTGAAGCTTTCTTT. Protein product: CASSLEGWGTEAFF. Drawing the rest from reference TRBV5-5 and TRBJ1-1, the complete variable domain is DAGVTQSPTHLIKTRGQQVTLRCSPISGHKSVSWYQQVLGQGPQFIFQYYEKEERGRGNFPDRFSARQFPNYSSELNVNALLLGDSALYLCASSLEGWGTEAFFGQGTRLTVV.

Regarding this clone: This sample also contains other DNA sequences that code for the same CDR3. The chain combines TRBV6-5 with TRBJ2-5; 9 bases align to TRBD1. With V trimmed by 2 bases and J by 5 bases, 3 bases remained unmatched. CDR3 length equals 14 residues. Germline lookup yields CDR1 MNHEY and CDR2 SVGAGI. CDR3 DNA: TGTGCCAGCAGTTACGGGACAGGGCAGGAGACCCAGTACTTC. Its translation is CASSYGTGQETQYF.

The chain carries TRBV27 and TRBJ2-3; D might be TRBD2 (5 bases). V dropped 5 bases and J dropped 4 bases, with 19 bases sitting between them. From germline, CDR1 is MNHEY and CDR2 SMNVEV (reference sequence). This CDR3 contains 16 residues. CDR3 sequence reads: CASSGAERTFSDTQYF. The CDR3 region has the DNA TGTGCCAGCAGTGGAGCGGAGCGGACCTTTTCAGATACGCAGTATTTT.

J is TRBJ2-1 and V is TRBV10-2, with 9 bases aligning to TRBD1. CDR1 is WSHSY and CDR2 is SAAADI in the germline V gene. The CDR3 is made up of 15 amino acids. J gave up 2 bases and V 7 bases, and 6 bases lay outside the gene matches. CDR3 sequence: CASTGQGGPYNEQFF. The CDR3 nucleotides are TGCGCCAGCACGGGACAGGGAGGACCCTACAATGAGCAGTTCTTC.

Here the CDR3 DNA reads TGCGCCAGCAGCCCAACCCTCCCGGCGGGCCGGCCCAATGAGCAGTTCTTC. Translation gives CASSPTLPAGRPNEQFF. The rearrangement uses TRBV4-1 and TRBJ2-1; tentatively, D is TRBD2 (5 bases). Trimming took 4 bases from V and 6 from J, leaving 22 bases between them. The CDR3 length is 17 residues. Germline CDR1 and CDR2: MGHRA and YSYEKL.

V and J are TRBV9 and TRBJ2-1; 7 bases align to TRBD2. Losses at the gene ends were 0 bases for V and 2 bases for J; bases not matched to a gene: 5. This CDR3 region has 16 residues. Germline V gives CDR1 SGDLS, CDR2 YYNGEE. CDR3 bases: TGTGCCAGCAGCGTAGCGACTAGCCGAACCTACAATGAGCAGTTCTTC. The encoded protein is CASSVATSRTYNEQFF.

The chain links TRBV6-5 to TRBJ2-5; TRBD2 matches at 10 bases. This CDR3 comprises 15 residues. In germline, CDR1 is MNHEY, CDR2 SVGAGI. Trimming cost V 6 bases and J 2 bases; bases outside gene matches: 6. The CDR3 is CASRSMTSGQETQYF. The CDR3 bases are TGTGCCAGCAGATCCATGACTAGCGGGCAAGAGACCCAGTACTTC.